This TCR beta chain is from a study of T cells in Graves' hyperthyroidism and ophthalmopathy. Over 18 months, lack of ophthalmopathy progression marked Graves' hyperthyroidism as stable. Diagnosis rested on symptoms, serum thyroxine and TRAb, thyroid ultrasound, and orbital computed tomography. V was trimmed by 1 base and J by 3 bases, leaving 6 bases between them. Germline loops: CDR1 LNHNV, CDR2 YYDKDF (reference sequence). The CDR3 is made up of 14 amino acids. The study's findings and limits: Blood also contained most expanded thyroid clonotypes above 0.001.

The investigators amplified TCR beta CDR3 regions from RNA transcripts. A first-round RT-PCR of the TCR CDR3 used the HTBI primer set. In TCRdb, the multiplex PCR reads were re-called with MiXCR into one record per CDR3 protein. In the table there are about 540,000 distinct CDR3 sequences, 46% of which are singletons. Turning to this clonotype: The antigen remains unidentified.

The source material was peripheral blood or thyroid tissue (not recorded which). The J gene is TRBJ1-4, the V gene TRBV15; D is ambiguous. The sequence was obtained from a woman between 18 and 30 years old with Graves' hyperthyroidism. The CDR3 is CATSRGGPNEKLFF. The CDR3, as DNA: TGTGCCACCAGCAGAGGAGGGCCTAATGAAAAACTGTTTTTT.